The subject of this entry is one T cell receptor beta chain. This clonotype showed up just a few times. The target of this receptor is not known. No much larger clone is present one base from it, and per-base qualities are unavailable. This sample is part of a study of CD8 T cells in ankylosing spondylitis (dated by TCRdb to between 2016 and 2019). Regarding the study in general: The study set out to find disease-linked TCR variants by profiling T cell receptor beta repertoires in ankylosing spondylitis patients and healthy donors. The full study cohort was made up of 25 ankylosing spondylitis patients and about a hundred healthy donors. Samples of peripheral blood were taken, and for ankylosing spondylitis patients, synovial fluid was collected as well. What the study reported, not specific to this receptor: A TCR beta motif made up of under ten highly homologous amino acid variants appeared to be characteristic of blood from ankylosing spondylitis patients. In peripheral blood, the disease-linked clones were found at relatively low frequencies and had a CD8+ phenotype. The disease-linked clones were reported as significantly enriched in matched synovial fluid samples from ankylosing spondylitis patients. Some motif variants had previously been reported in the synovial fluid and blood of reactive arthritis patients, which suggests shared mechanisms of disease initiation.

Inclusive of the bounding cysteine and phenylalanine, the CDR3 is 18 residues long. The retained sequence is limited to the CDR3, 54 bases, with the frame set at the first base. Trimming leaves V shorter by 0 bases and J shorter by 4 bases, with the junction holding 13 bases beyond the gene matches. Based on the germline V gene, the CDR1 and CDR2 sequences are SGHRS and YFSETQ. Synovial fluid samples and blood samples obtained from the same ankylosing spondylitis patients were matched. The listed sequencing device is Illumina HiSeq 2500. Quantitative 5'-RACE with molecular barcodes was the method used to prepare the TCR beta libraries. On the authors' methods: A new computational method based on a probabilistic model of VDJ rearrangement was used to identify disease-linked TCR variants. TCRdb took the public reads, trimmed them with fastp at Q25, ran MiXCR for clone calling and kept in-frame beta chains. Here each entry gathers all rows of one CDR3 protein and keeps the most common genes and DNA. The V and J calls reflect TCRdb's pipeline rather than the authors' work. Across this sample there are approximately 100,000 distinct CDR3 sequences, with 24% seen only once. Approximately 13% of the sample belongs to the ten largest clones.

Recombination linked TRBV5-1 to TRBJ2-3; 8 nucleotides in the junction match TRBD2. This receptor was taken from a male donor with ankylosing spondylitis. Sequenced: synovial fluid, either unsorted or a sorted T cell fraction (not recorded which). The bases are TGCGCCAGCAGCTTGGTAGCGGGACAACCTTTTCTGGCAGATACGCAGTATTTT. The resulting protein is CASSLVAGQPFLADTQYF.